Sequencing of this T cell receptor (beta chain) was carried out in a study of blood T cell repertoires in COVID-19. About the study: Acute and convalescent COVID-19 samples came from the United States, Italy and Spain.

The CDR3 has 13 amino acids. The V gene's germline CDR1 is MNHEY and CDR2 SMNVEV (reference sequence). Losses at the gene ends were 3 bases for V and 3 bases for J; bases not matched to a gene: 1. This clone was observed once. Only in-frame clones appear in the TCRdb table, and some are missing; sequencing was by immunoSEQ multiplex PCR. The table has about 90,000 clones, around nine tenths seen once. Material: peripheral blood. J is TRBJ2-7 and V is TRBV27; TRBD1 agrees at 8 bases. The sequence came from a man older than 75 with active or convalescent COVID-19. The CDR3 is CASSFGQGYEQYF. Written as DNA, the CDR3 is TGTGCCAGCAGTTTCGGACAGGGCTACGAGCAGTACTTC.